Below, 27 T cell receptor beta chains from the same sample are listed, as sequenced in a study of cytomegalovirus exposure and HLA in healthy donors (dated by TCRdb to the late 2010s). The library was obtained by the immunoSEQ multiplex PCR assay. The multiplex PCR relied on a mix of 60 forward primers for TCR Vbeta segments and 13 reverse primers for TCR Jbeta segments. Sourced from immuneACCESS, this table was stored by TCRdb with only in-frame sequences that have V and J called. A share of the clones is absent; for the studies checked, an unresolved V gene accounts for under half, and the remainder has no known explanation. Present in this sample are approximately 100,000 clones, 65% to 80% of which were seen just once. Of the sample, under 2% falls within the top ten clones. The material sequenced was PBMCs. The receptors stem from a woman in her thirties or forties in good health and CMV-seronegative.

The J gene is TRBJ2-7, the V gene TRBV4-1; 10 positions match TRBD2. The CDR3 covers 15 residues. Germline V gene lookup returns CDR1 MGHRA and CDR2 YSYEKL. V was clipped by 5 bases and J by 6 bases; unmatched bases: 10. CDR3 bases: TGCGCCAGCAGCGCCGGGGGCAGCGGGGGGGGCGAGCAGTACTTC. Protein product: CASSAGGSGGGEQYF.

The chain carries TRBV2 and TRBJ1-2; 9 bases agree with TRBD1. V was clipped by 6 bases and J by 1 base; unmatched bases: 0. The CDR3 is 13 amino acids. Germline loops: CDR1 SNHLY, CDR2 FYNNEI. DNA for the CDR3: TGTGCCAGCAGGGACAGGGGTAACTATGGCTACACCTTC. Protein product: CASRDRGNYGYTF.

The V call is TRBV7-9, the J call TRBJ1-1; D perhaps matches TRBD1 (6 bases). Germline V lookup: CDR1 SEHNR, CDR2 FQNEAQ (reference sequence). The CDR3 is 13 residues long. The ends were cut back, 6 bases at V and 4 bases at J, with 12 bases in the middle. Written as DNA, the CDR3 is TGTGCCAGCAGAGTAGGGGGGGCCACTGAAGCTTTCTTT. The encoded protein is CASRVGGATEAFF.

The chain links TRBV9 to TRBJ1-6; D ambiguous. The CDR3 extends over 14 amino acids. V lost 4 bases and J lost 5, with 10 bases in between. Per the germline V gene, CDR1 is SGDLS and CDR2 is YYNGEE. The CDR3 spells CASSPSGDNSPLHF. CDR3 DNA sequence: TGTGCCAGCAGCCCCAGCGGGGATAATTCACCCCTCCACTTT.

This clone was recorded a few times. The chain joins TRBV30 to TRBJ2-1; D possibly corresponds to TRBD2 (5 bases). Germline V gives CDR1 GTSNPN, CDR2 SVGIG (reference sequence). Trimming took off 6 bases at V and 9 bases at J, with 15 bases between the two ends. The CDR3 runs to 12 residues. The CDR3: CACEGIVSEQFF. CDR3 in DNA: TGTGCCTGCGAGGGTATAGTTAGTGAGCAGTTCTTC.

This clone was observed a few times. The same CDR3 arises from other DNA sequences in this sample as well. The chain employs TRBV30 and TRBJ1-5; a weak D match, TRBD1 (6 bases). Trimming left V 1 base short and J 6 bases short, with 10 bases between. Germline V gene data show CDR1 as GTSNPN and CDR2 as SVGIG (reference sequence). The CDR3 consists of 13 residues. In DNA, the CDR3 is TGTGCCTGGAGTGACAGGGTGGGTCAGCCCCAGCATTTT. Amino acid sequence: CAWSDRVGQPQHF.

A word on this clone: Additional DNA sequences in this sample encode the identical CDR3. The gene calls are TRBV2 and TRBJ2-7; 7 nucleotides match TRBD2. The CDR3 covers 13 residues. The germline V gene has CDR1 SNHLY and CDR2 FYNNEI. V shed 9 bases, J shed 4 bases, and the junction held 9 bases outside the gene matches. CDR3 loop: CARVRLGGYEQYF. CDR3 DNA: TGTGCCAGGGTGAGGCTGGGGGGGTACGAGCAGTACTTC.

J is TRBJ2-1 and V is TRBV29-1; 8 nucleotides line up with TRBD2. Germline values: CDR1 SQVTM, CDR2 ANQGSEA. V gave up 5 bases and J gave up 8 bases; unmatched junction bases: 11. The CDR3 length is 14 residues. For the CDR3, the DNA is TGCAGCGTTCGTTTATCGGGGGGGCCTTATGAGCAGTTCTTC. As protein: CSVRLSGGPYEQFF.

CDR3 in DNA: TGTGCCAGCAGTTACGGTTCCAAGACAGGGGGTGAGCAGTTCTTC. It is translated as CASSYGSKTGGEQFF. This chain connects TRBV6-6 to TRBJ2-1; TRBD1 matches at 9 bases. The CDR3 runs 15 residues. Trimming cost V 2 bases and J 9 bases; bases outside gene matches: 8. The germline V gene encodes CDR1 MNHNY and CDR2 SVGAGI (reference sequence).

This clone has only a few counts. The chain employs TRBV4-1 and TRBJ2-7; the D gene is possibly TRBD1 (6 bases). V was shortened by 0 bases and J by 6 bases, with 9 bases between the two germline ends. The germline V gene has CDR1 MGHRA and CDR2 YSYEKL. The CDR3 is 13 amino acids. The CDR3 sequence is CASSQDLGGEQYF. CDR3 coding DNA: TGCGCCAGCAGCCAAGATCTAGGGGGCGAGCAGTACTTC.

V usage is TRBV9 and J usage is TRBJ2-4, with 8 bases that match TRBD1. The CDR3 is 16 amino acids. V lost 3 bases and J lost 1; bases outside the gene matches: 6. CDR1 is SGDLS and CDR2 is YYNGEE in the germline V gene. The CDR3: CASSGQGSWAKNIQYF. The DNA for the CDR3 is TGTGCCAGCAGCGGACAGGGGTCTTGGGCCAAAAACATTCAGTACTTC.

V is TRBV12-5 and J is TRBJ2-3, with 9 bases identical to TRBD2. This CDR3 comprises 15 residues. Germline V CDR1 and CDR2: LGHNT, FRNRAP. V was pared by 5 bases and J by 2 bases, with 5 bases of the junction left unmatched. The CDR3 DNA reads TGTGCTAGTGGTGAAGCGGGGGGCTACACAGATACGCAGTATTTT. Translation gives CASGEAGGYTDTQYF.

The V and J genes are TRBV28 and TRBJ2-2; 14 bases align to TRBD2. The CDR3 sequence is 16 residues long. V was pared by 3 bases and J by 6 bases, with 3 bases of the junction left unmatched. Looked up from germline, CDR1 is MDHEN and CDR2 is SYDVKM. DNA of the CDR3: TGTGCCAGCAGTTTGCCGGGACTAGCGGGAGCCGGGGAGCTGTTTTTT. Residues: CASSLPGLAGAGELFF. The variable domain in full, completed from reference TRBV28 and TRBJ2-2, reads DVKVTQSSRYLVKRTGEKVFLECVQDMDHENMFWYRQDPGLGLRLIYFSYDVKMKEKGDIPEGYSVSREKKERFSLILESASTNQTSMYLCASSLPGLAGAGELFFGEGSRLTVL.

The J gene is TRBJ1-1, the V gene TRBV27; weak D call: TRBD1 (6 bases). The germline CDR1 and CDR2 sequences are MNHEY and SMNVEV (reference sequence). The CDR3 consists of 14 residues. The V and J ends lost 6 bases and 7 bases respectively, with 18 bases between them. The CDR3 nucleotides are TGTGCCAGCAGAATTAACCGGGACACCTATGAAGCTTTCTTT. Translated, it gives CASRINRDTYEAFF.

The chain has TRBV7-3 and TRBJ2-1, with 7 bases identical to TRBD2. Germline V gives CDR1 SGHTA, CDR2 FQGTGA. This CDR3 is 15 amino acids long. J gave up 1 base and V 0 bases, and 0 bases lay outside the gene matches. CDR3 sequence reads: CASSLTGGSYNEQFF. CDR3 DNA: TGTGCCAGCAGCTTAACGGGGGGGTCCTACAATGAGCAGTTCTTC.

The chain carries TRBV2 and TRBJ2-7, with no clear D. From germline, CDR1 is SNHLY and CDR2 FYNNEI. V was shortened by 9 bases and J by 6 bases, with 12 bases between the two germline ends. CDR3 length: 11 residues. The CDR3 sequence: CASVRVFEQYF. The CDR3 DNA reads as TGTGCCAGTGTTCGGGTCTTCGAGCAGTACTTC.

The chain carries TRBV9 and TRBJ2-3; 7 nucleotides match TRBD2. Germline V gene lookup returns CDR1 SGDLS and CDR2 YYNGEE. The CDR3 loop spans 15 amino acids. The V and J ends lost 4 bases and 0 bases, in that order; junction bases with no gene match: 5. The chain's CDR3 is CASSPSGVSTDTQYF. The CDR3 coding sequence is TGTGCCAGCAGCCCCAGCGGGGTTAGCACAGATACGCAGTATTTT. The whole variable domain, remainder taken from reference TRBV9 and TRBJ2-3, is DSGVTQTPKHLITATGQRVTLRCSPRSGDLSVYWYQQSLDQGLQFLIQYYNGEERAKGNILERFSAQQFPDLHSELNLSSLELGDSALYFCASSPSGVSTDTQYFGPGTRLTVL.

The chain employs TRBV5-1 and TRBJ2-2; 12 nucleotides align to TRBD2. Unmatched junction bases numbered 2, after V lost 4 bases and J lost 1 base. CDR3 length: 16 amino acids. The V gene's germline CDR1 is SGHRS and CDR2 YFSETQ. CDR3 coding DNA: TGCGCCAGCAGCCAGACTAGCGGGGGGAACACCGGGGAGCTGTTTTTT. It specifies CASSQTSGGNTGELFF.

CDR3 DNA sequence: TGTGCCAGCAGTTACTCGAAAGGGGCCACAGATACGCAGTATTTT. Amino acids: CASSYSKGATDTQYF. The V gene is TRBV6-5, the J gene TRBJ2-3; D possibly corresponds to TRBD1 (5 bases). The length of the CDR3 is 15 residues. Germline lookup yields CDR1 MNHEY and CDR2 SVGAGI. Between the trimmed V and J ends, which lost 0 bases and 2 bases, there was a span of 9 bases.

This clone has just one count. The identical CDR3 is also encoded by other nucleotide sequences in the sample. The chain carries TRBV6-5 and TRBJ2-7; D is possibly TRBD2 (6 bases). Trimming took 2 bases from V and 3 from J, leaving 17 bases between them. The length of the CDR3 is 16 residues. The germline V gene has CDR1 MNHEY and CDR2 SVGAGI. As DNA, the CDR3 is TGTGCCAGCAGTTACGGTCTTCGGGAGCCTGTCTACGAGCAGTACTTC. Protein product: CASSYGLREPVYEQYF.

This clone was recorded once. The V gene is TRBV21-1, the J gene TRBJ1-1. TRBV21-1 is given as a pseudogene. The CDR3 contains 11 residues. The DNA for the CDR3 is TGTGCCAGATGGGGAGTCACTGAAGCTTTCTTT. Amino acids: CARWGVTEAFF.

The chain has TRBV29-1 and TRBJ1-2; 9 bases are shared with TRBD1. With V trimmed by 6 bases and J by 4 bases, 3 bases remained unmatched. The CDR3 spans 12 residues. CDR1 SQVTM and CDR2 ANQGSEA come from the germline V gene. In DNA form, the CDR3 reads TGCAGCGTAGACAGGGGGATCTATGGCTACACCTTC. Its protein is CSVDRGIYGYTF.

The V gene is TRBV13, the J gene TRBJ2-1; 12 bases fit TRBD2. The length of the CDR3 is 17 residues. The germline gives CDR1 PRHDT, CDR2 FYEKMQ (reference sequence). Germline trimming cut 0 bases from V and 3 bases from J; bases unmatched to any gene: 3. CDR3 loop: CASSLGASGRVYNEQFF. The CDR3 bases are TGTGCCAGCAGCTTAGGTGCTAGCGGGAGGGTCTACAATGAGCAGTTCTTC.

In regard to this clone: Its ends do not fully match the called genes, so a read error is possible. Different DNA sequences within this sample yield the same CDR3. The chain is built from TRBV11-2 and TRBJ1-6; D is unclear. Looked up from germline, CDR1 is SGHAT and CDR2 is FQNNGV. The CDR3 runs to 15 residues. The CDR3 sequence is CASSLIVAANSPLHF. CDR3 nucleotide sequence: TGTGCCAGCAGCTTAATAGTGGCGGCCAATTCCCCCCTCCACTTT.

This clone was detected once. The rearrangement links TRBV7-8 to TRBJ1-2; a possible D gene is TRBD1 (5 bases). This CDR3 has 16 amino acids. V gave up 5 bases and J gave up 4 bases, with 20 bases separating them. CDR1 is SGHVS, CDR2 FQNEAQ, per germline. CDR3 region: CASSDPRTLRAYGYTF. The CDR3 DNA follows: TGTGCCAGCAGCGACCCCCGGACACTGAGAGCCTATGGCTACACCTTC.

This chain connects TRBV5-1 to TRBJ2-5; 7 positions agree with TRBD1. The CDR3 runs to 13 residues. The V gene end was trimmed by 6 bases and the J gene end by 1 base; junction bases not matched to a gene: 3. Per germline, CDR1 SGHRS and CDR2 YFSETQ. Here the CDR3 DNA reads TGCGCCAGCAATCGGGACAGCCAAGAGACCCAGTACTTC. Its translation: CASNRDSQETQYF.

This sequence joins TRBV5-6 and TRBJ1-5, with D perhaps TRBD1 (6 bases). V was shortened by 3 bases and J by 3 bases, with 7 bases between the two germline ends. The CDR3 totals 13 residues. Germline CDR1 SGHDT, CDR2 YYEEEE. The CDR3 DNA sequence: TGTGCCAGCAGCTACAGGGACAATCAGCCCCAGCATTTT. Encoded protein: CASSYRDNQPQHF.